These 8 T cell receptor beta chains were sequenced from one sample in a study of PD-1 blockade in classical Hodgkin lymphoma. Produced via immunoSEQ multiplex PCR; TCRdb's table is partial and in-frame only. The sample shows about 38,000 clones, around 80% of them seen only once. The time point: cycle 4 day 1 (C4D1), after 6 weeks of nivolumab. In every patient, relapse followed autologous stem cell transplantation, while exposure to brentuximab vedotin differed. The sample was peripheral blood mononuclear cells (PBMCs), taken before the fourth cycle of nivolumab. Source of these receptors: a human donor with classical Hodgkin lymphoma.

V and J are TRBV7-9 and TRBJ2-1, with 9 bases fitting TRBD2. The CDR3 is 19 residues long. CDR1 and CDR2 from the germline V gene are SEHNR and FQNEAQ (reference sequence). Unmatched junction bases numbered 13, after V lost 1 base and J lost 3 bases. CDR3 residues: CASSLVTRAGTSLYNEQFF. In DNA, the CDR3 is TGTGCCAGCAGCTTAGTCACCCGGGCCGGGACTAGCCTCTACAATGAGCAGTTCTTC.

The chain uses TRBV30 and TRBJ1-6; weak D call: TRBD1 (5 bases). The CDR3 runs 13 residues. The germline V and J ends were trimmed by 4 bases and 3 bases, with 7 bases remaining between them. Germline V gene data show CDR1 as GTSNPN and CDR2 as SVGIG (reference sequence). This CDR3 is CAWNQGYNSPLHF. As DNA, the CDR3 is TGTGCCTGGAATCAGGGCTATAATTCACCCCTCCACTTT.

The chain employs TRBV16 and TRBJ1-5, with TRBD1 identical over 9 bases. Germline CDR1 is KGHSY and CDR2 is FQNENV. With V trimmed by 3 bases and J by 7 bases, 4 bases remained unmatched. The CDR3 contains 14 residues. For the CDR3, the DNA is TGTGCCAGCAGCCATGGGACAGGGAACCAGCCCCAGCATTTT. This sequence encodes CASSHGTGNQPQHF.

The chain links TRBV14 to TRBJ1-5; D may be TRBD1 (5 bases). Trimming stripped 1 base from V and 6 bases from J, with 13 bases between. The CDR3 has 15 residues. The germline V gene has CDR1 SGHDN and CDR2 FVKESK. Here the CDR3 DNA reads TGTGCCAGCAGCCAAGGCAAAGGGGCTGGTCAGCCCCAGCATTTT. It specifies CASSQGKGAGQPQHF.

The chain recombines TRBV28 with TRBJ2-1; the D gene could be TRBD1 or TRBD2 (6 bases each). Per germline, CDR1 MDHEN and CDR2 SYDVKM. V shed 7 bases and J shed 2 bases, with 15 bases lying between them. This CDR3 spans 15 amino acids. Written as DNA, the CDR3 is TGTGCCAGCAACTCACTAGGGGGGACCTACAATGAGCAGTTCTTC. Its protein is CASNSLGGTYNEQFF.

The sample holds a few counts of this clone. The gene calls are TRBV18 and TRBJ2-7, with 7 bases that match TRBD1. The CDR3 spans 14 residues. Looked up from germline, CDR1 is KGHSH and CDR2 is LQKENI. Trimming at V came to 2 bases and at J to 0 bases, leaving 1 base not matched to a gene. CDR3 sequence: CASSPGTASYEQYF. In DNA, the CDR3 is TGTGCCAGCTCACCAGGGACAGCCTCCTACGAGCAGTACTTC.

The chain combines TRBV7-2 with TRBJ2-7; 8 bases match TRBD1. The CDR3 consists of 14 residues. V shed 0 bases, J shed 5 bases, and the junction held 3 bases outside the gene matches. Germline V CDR1 and CDR2: SGHTA, FQGNSA. CDR3: CASSLAAGGHEQYF. CDR3 nucleotides: TGTGCCAGCAGCTTAGCCGCAGGGGGCCACGAGCAGTACTTC.

This chain links TRBV6-5 with TRBJ1-2; 7 bases match TRBD1. Trimming cost V 6 bases and J 4 bases; bases outside gene matches: 5. Germline loops: CDR1 MNHEY, CDR2 SVGAGI. This CDR3 contains 13 residues. In DNA, the CDR3 is TGTGCCAGCAGCCCAGGGGGGGGCTATGGCTACACCTTC. It is translated as CASSPGGGYGYTF.